The 9 T cell receptor beta chains in this list originate from one sample, sequenced in a study of T cells in women clearing cervical HPV infection. Assay used: immunoSEQ multiplex PCR; TCRdb lists only in-frame clones, some missing. The sample table includes 30,000 to 35,000 clones. Sequenced input: blood buffy coat. The source is a woman aged 18 to 69 with a cervical HPV16 infection that either progressed to CIN3+ or cleared (not recorded which).

A note on this clone: The read ends 3 residues before the CDR3 terminus; that terminus is restored from the germline J gene. V gene TRBV11-2 combines with J gene TRBJ2-5, with D perhaps matching TRBD2 (5 bases). The CDR3 covers 12 residues. Germline assignment: CDR1 SGHAT and CDR2 FQNNGV. With 8 bases removed from V and 5 bases from J, the gap between germline ends came to 12 bases. The sequenced CDR3 bases are TGTGCCAGCGTAACGACGGGGGAGACC. Protein product: CASVTTGET. In full, the CDR3 reads CASVTTGETQYF.

A note on this clone: The DNA ends 3 residues before the CDR3 does, and the rest of the CDR3 is filled in from the germline J gene. J is TRBJ2-7 and V is TRBV5-1; 8 nucleotides line up with TRBD1. V dropped 0 bases and J dropped 2; count of bases not matched to a gene: 16. Germline V gene lookup returns CDR1 SGHRS and CDR2 YFSETQ. This CDR3 region has 19 residues. CDR3 DNA, as far as it was read: TGCGCCAGCAGCTTGGATGGACAGGGAACCGGAGGGGAGGCCTACGAG. Protein sequence: CASSLDGQGTGGEAYE. The CDR3 in its entirety is CASSLDGQGTGGEAYEQYF.

The DNA read from the CDR3 is TGTGCCAGCAGTCCTACTAATGAAAAA. Translation gives CASSPTNEK. The whole CDR3 sequence reads CASSPTNEKLFF. The chain has TRBV28 and TRBJ1-4; no definite D call. The CDR3 end falls 3 residues outside the read, so it is completed with the germline J gene. Between the trimmed V and J ends, which lost 5 bases and 2 bases, there was a span of 3 bases. CDR3 length: 12 residues. The germline CDR1 and CDR2 sequences are MDHEN and SYDVKM. The full variable domain, rest sourced from reference TRBV28 and TRBJ1-4, is DVKVTQSSRYLVKRTGEKVFLECVQDMDHENMFWYRQDPGLGLRLIYFSYDVKMKEKGDIPEGYSVSREKKERFSLILESASTNQTSMYLCASSPTNEKLFFGSGTQLSVL.

To note about this clone: The CDR3 is cut off 3 residues early in the read; its end comes from the germline J gene. The gene calls are TRBV7-9 and TRBJ2-3; D is perhaps TRBD1 (7 bases). The CDR3 runs to 14 residues. Germline CDR1 is SEHNR and CDR2 is FQNEAQ (reference sequence). Partial CDR3 DNA: TGTGCCAGCAGCCAGGGGGGTAGGGAAGAGACG. It is translated as CASSQGGREET. The entire CDR3 protein is CASSQGGREETQYF.

Note on this clone: The observed sequence ends 3 residues before the CDR3 terminus, with the missing tail filled in from the germline J gene. This rearrangement joins TRBV20-1 to TRBJ2-4; 9 nucleotides align to TRBD1. This CDR3 is 15 amino acids long. Per the germline V gene, CDR1 is DFQATT and CDR2 is SNEGSKA (reference sequence). This CDR3 reads CSARGGQGWSQPQYF. The CDR3 DNA, read in part, is TGCAGTGCTAGAGGGGGACAGGGCTGGAGTCAGCCT.

Note on this clone: The read is 3 residues too short to cover the CDR3 end, so that end is filled in from the germline J gene. The rearrangement uses TRBV23-1 and TRBJ1-4; a possible D gene is TRBD1 (6 bases). TRBV23-1 has ORF status, its function being uncertain. The CDR3 length is 15 residues. The sequenced CDR3 bases are TGCGCCAGCAGTCAACCAGGGGTGAGATATTCACCA. Its translation is CASSQPGVRYSP. The CDR3 in its entirety is CASSQPGVRYSPLFF.

Partial CDR3 DNA: TGCAGTGCTAGAAAGGGACAGGGCGAGACC. Its translation: CSARKGQGET. The entire CDR3 is CSARKGQGETQYF. The chain recombines TRBV20-1 with TRBJ2-5; 9 bases are shared with TRBD1. The CDR3 goes on 3 residues after the read ends, and that part is filled in from the germline J gene. CDR1 and CDR2 from the germline V gene are DFQATT and SNEGSKA (reference sequence). The CDR3 spans 13 residues. The V and J ends lost 2 bases and 5 bases, in that order; junction bases with no gene match: 3.

The CDR3 region is CASREDFTQETQYF. The CDR3 DNA, read in part, is TGTGCCAGTAGAGAGGACTTTACCCAAGAGACC. V is TRBV19 and J is TRBJ2-5, with D possibly being TRBD2 (5 bases). Read coverage stops 3 residues before the CDR3 terminus; the germline J gene supplies the remainder. Trimming took 6 bases from V and 1 from J, leaving 12 bases between them. Germline values: CDR1 LNHDA, CDR2 SQIVND (reference sequence). The CDR3 has 14 residues. The variable domain in full, with the rest retrieved from reference TRBV19 and TRBJ2-5, is DGGITQSPKYLFRKEGQNVTLSCEQNLNHDAMYWYRQDPGQGLRLIYYSQIVNDFQKGDIAEGYSVSREKKESFPLTVTSAQKNPTAFYLCASREDFTQETQYFGPGTRLLVL.

The sequenced CDR3 bases are TGTGCCAGCAGCAAGACACCCGGGACTAGCAATGAG. It specifies CASSKTPGTSNE. The full CDR3 sequence reads CASSKTPGTSNEQFF. V usage is TRBV3-1 (or the pseudogene TRBV3-2) and J usage is TRBJ2-1; 8 bases align to TRBD2. The CDR3 end lies 3 residues beyond the end of the read and is filled in from the germline J gene. The V gene's germline CDR1 is LGHDT and CDR2 YNNKEL (reference sequence). V shed 5 bases, J shed 6 bases, and the junction held 9 bases outside the gene matches. The CDR3 is 15 residues long.